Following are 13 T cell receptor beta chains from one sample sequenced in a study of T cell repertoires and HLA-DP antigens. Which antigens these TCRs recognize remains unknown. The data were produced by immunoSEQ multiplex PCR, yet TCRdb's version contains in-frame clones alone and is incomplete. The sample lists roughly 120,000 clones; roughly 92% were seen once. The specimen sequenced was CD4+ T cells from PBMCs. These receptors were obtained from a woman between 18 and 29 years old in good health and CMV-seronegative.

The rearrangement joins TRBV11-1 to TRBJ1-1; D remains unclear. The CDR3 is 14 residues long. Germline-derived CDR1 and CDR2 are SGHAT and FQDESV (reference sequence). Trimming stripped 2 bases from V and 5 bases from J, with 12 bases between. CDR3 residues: CASSLRAGGTEAFF. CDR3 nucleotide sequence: TGTGCCAGCAGCTTAAGGGCTGGAGGAACTGAAGCTTTCTTT.

The CDR3 protein is CASSLRQSGYNEQFF. CDR3 nucleotides: TGTGCCAGCAGCTTAAGACAGTCCGGCTACAATGAGCAGTTCTTC. This chain uses TRBV7-2 with TRBJ2-1; TRBD1 might be the D (5 bases). The CDR3 runs 15 residues. V lost 2 bases, J lost 3 bases, and 11 bases lay in between. Germline CDR1 reads SGHTA; CDR2 reads FQGNSA. The complete variable domain, with remaining parts taken from reference TRBV7-2 and TRBJ2-1, reads GAGVSQSPSNKVTEKGKDVELRCDPISGHTALYWYRQSLGQGLEFLIYFQGNSAPDKSGLPSDRFSAERTGGSVSTLTIQRTQQEDSAVYLCASSLRQSGYNEQFFGPGTRLTVL.

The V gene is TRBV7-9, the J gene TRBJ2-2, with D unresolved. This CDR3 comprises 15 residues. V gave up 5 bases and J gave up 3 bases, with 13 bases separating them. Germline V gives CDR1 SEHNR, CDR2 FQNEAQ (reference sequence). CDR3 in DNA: TGTGCCAGCAGCCTGATGGGGTCCTACACCGGGGAGCTGTTTTTT. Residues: CASSLMGSYTGELFF.

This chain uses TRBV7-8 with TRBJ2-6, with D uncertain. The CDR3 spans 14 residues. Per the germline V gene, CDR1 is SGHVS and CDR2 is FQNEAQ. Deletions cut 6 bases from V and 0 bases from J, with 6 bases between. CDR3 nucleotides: TGTGCCAGCAGTCTTATCTCTGGGGCCAACGTCCTGACTTTC. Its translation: CASSLISGANVLTF.

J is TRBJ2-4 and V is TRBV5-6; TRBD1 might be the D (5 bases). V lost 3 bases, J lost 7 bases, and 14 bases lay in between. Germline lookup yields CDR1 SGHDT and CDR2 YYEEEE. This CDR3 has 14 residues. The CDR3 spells CASSSRQKGNIQYF. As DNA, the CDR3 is TGTGCCAGCAGCTCCCGACAGAAGGGCAACATTCAGTACTTC.

CDR3 bases: TGCAGCGTTGAAGATCGGGGGAGGGTATCGGTCGGCGGTTACGAGCAGTACTTC. It translates to CSVEDRGRVSVGGYEQYF. The chain combines TRBV29-1 with TRBJ2-7; 7 nucleotides line up with TRBD2. The germline CDR1 and CDR2 sequences are SQVTM and ANQGSEA. V was pared by 0 bases and J by 4 bases, with 18 bases of the junction left unmatched. The CDR3 totals 18 residues.

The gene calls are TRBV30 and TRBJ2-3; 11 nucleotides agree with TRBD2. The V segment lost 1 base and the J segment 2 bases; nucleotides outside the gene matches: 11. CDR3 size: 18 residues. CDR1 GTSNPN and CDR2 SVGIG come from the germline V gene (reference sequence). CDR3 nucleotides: TGTGCCTGGAGTGAGGAGCTAGCGGGAGGAGGGTACACAGATACGCAGTATTTT. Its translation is CAWSEELAGGGYTDTQYF.

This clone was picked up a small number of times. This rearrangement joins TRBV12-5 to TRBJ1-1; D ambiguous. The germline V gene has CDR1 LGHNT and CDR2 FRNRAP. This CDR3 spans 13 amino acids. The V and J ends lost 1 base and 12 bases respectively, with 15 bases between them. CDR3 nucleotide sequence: TGTGCTAGTGGTTTGGGGTCGCCACCGAAGACTTTCTTT. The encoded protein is CASGLGSPPKTFF.

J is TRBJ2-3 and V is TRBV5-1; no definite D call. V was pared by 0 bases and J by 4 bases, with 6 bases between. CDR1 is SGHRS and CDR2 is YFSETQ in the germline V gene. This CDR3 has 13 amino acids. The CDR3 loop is CASSLGGSDTQYF. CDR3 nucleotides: TGCGCCAGCAGCTTGGGGGGATCAGATACGCAGTATTTT.

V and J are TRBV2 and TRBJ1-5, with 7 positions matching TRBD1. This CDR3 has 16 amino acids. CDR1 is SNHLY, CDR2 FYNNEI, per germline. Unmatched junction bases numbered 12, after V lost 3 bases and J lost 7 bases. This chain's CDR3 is CASSDIRGRGDQPQHF. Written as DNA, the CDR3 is TGTGCCAGCAGTGATATTAGGGGCAGGGGGGACCAGCCCCAGCATTTT.

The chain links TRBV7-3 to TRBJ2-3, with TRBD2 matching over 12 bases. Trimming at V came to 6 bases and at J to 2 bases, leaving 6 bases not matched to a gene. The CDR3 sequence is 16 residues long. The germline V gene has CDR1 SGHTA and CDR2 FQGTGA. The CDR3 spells CASSSGLAGLTDTQYF. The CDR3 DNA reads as TGTGCCAGCAGTTCCGGACTAGCGGGGCTCACAGATACGCAGTATTTT.

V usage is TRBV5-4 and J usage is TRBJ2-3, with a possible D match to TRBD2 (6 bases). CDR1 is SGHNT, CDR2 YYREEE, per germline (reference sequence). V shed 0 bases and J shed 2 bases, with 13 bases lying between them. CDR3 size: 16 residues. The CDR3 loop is CASSLAGGRYTDTQYF. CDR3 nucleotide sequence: TGTGCCAGCAGCTTGGCAGGTGGGAGGTACACAGATACGCAGTATTTT.

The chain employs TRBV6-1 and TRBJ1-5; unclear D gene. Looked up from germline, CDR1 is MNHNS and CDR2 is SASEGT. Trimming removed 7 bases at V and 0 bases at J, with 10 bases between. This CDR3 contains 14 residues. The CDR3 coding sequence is TGTGCCAGCAATAGGAGAGATAGCAATCAGCCCCAGCATTTT. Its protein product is CASNRRDSNQPQHF.